The sequence of this T cell receptor beta chain was determined in a study of blood T cell repertoires in COVID-19 (dated by TCRdb to 2018 to 2020). About the full investigation: Samples covering the acute and convalescent phases of COVID-19 were provided by collaborators in the United States, Italy and Spain. Subjects who had been exposed to COVID-19, were actively infected with it, or had recovered from it provided the deeply sampled blood TCRbeta repertoires that made up the dataset. A freely available public database, intended as a resource for researchers studying the immune response to SARS-CoV-2, is where the repertoires were released. Samples were obtained from the ongoing ImmuneRACE study (first 160 participants) and from about 1,300 subjects provided by 6 global collaborators. A de-identified subject ID, COVID-19 status, age in years and sex were almost always included in the sample metadata. The material from the prospective study consisted of cDNA or gDNA derived from T cells, B-cell-depleted T cells, or PBMCs. Where HLA class I and class II types were available, the types were taken from metadata supplied by the sample provider, not from assay-based typing.

Spanning cysteine to phenylalanine, the CDR3 consists of 15 amino acids. Of the read, only the CDR3 DNA is kept; its 45 bases are in frame from base 1. Taken from the germline V gene (reference sequence), the CDR1 and CDR2 loops are LGHDT and YNNKEL. Germline trimming: 2 bases from V, 6 bases from J; junction bases outside gene matches: 6. At one collaborating source in Seattle, patients were enrolled during active infection and were followed longitudinally through the course of disease. Whole blood was collected in K2EDTA tubes by collaborating institutions according to the institutions' own protocols. For TCRbeta analysis, collaborators shipped samples as frozen whole blood, isolated PBMCs, or DNA extracted from either of those sample types. With regard to this clone: The antigen it recognizes is unknown. Base qualities were left out, and no much larger clone turns up one base away.

TCRbeta CDR3 regions were amplified from genomic DNA by means of the immunoSEQ Assay, a bias-controlled multiplex PCR. In the original analysis: Nucleated cell counts per sample were estimated from amplification of reference gene primers within the assay. To quantify the absolute abundance of each unique TCRbeta CDR3 rearrangement, sequence reads were collapsed and filtered. For each sample, productive Simpson clonality was calculated as the square root of Simpson's diversity index over productive rearrangements. What TCRdb holds here is the immuneACCESS table cut down to in-frame rearrangements. Part of the clones is not present; checked against another copy, under half of the missing clones reflect an unresolved V gene, and the others are unexplained. That table gives V, J and clone size, and the DNA gave D and trimming. The sample includes fewer than 250,000 clones, with 85% to 90% observed a single time. The top ten clonotypes cover around a tenth of the sample.

Overall results and qualifications from the work: The quantity of clinical and demographic metadata differed by source and by participant and was supplied without curation.

The sequencing sample was made of peripheral blood. The rearranged segments are TRBV3-1 (or the pseudogene TRBV3-2) and TRBJ2-2; TRBD1 aligns with 7 central bases. The receptor was isolated from a middle-aged man with COVID-19, enrolled during active disease. CDR3 loop: CASSQIQGRAGELFF. The nucleotide sequence reads as follows: TGTGCCAGCAGCCAAATACAGGGGCGTGCCGGGGAGCTGTTTTTT.